Following are 7 T cell receptor beta chains from one sample sequenced in a study of shared clonotypes between healthy human individuals. Profiled with immunoSEQ multiplex PCR; TCRdb holds only in-frame clones, not every one. The sample carries 550,000 to 700,000 clones, 73% recorded once. Input material: memory CD4+ T cells sorted from blood. The subset was: CD45RA-negative fraction. The receptors here all came from a woman younger than 45 in good health.

V usage is TRBV2 and J usage is TRBJ2-7, with TRBD1 identical over 8 bases. CDR3 length: 14 residues. The V gene's germline CDR1 is SNHLY and CDR2 FYNNEI. Losses at the gene ends were 2 bases for V and 2 bases for J; bases not matched to a gene: 2. For the CDR3, the DNA is TGTGCCAGCAGTGAACAGGGGGCCACCTACGAGCAGTACTTC. Amino acids: CASSEQGATYEQYF.

The V and J genes are TRBV27 and TRBJ1-1; D might be TRBD1 (5 bases). V was pared by 6 bases and J by 4 bases, with 30 bases between. The germline V gene has CDR1 MNHEY and CDR2 SMNVEV (reference sequence). This CDR3 is 19 amino acids long. CDR3: CASSTITTRDHKASTEAFF. In DNA form, the CDR3 reads TGTGCCAGCAGCACAATCACAACCCGGGACCACAAAGCGAGCACTGAAGCTTTCTTT.

This chain connects TRBV18 to TRBJ1-5, with TRBD1 matching over 7 bases. Looked up from germline, CDR1 is KGHSH and CDR2 is LQKENI. V shed 1 base, J shed 4 bases, and the junction held 1 base outside the gene matches. CDR3 size: 14 residues. For the CDR3, the DNA is TGTGCCAGCTCACCACAGGGACAGAATCAGCCCCAGCATTTT. The encoded protein is CASSPQGQNQPQHF.

The V call is TRBV6-1, the J call TRBJ2-6, with D maybe TRBD2 (6 bases). CDR1 MNHNS and CDR2 SASEGT come from the germline V gene. The CDR3 extends over 16 amino acids. Trimming took off 3 bases at V and 2 bases at J, with 11 bases between the two ends. CDR3 loop: CASSDTAGTGANVLTF. DNA of the CDR3: TGTGCCAGCAGTGACACGGCGGGGACTGGGGCCAACGTCCTGACTTTC.

The chain carries TRBV11-2 and TRBJ1-2, with D tentatively TRBD1 (6 bases). The CDR3 is 15 amino acids. CDR1 is SGHAT, CDR2 FQNNGV, per germline. Trimming removed 2 bases at V and 7 bases at J, with 17 bases between. The DNA of the CDR3 is TGTGCCAGCAGCTTAACGCGGGGGCTCGACGGTGGCTACACCTTC. This codes for CASSLTRGLDGGYTF.

V is TRBV30 and J is TRBJ1-1, with a possible D match to TRBD1 (5 bases). The CDR3 is 15 residues long. Germline V gives CDR1 GTSNPN, CDR2 SVGIG (reference sequence). V shed 2 bases and J shed 0 bases, with 13 bases lying between them. The CDR3 coding sequence is TGTGCCTGGAGTCCCCCGGGACTTTTGAACACTGAAGCTTTCTTT. Protein: CAWSPPGLLNTEAFF.

The chain is built from TRBV25-1 and TRBJ1-2, with 8 bases fitting TRBD1. CDR3 length: 13 residues. Trimming took 5 bases from V and 4 from J; bases not matched to a gene: 3. Germline V gives CDR1 MGHDK, CDR2 SYGVNS. CDR3 nucleotides: TGTGCCAGCAGTACGGACAGGGTCTATGGCTACACCTTC. Its protein product is CASSTDRVYGYTF.